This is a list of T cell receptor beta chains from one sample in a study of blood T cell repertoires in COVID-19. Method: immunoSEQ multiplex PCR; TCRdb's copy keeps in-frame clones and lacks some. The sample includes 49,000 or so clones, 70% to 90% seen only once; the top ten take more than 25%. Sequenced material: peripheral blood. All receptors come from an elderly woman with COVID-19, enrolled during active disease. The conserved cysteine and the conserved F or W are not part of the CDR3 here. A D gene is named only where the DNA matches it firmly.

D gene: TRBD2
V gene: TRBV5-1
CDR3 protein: ASSLSGRYQETQY

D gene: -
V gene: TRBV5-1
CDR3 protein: ASSLTGTNEKLF

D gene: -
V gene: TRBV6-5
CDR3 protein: ASSPGGFAADEQF

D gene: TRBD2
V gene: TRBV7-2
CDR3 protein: ASSRRVAGEETQY

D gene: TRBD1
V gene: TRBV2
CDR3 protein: ASSRPGQGGSPLH

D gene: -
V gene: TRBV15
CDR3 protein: ATSRVAGNQPQH

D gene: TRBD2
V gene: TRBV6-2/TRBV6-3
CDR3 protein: ASSGLAGLYDTQY

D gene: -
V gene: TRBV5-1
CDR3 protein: ASRIGQQETQY

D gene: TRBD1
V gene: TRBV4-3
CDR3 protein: ASSPTGTGGYEQY

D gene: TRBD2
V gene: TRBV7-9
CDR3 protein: ASSLASGSQETQY

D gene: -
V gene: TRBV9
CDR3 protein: ASSDRGSTDTQY

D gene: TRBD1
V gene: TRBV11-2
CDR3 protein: ASSLGHRGPSEQY

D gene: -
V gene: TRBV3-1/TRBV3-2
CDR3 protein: ASSQEGVMNTEAF

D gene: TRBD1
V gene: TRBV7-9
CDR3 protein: ASSLQPGQGLNTGELF

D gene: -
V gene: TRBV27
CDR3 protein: ASSLNPTPNRDSPLH

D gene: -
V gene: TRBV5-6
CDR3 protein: ASSSTGAKNIQY

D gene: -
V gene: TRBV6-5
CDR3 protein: ASSYSGPGNYGYT

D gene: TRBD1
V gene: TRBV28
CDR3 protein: ASSVDRGSGNTIY

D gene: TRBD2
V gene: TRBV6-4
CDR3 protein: ASSEVAGGGTDTQY

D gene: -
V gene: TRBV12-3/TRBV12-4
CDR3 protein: ASAPQSGETQY

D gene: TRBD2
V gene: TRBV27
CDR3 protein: ASSLLAGWADTQY

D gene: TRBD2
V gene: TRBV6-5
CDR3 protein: ASVKREHEQF

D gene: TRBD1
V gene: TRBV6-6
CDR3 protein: ASRATGGRGGYT

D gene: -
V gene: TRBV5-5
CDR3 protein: ASSRSQGSGNTIY

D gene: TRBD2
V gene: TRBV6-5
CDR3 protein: ASTRWGGGTDTQY

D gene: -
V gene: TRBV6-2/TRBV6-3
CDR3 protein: ASIPRQGLKTQY

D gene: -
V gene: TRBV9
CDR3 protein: ASSPSGLVNTGELF

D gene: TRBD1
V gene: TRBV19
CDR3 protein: ASSVRTGGSYEQY

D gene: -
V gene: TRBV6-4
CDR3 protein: ASSDGANTEAF

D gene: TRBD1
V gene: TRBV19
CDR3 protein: ASSLPGTGAKETQY

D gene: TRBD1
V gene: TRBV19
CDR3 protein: ASSTDRDGGNQPQH

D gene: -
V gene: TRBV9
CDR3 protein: ASNLDTGWGNTGELF

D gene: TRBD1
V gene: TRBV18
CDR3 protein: ASSADRAVGYT

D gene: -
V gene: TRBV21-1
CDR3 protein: ASSKWNGIPGQATETQY

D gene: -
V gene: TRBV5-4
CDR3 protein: ASSLSGGSRDTQY

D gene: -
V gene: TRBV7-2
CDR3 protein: ASSLRAGDYGYT

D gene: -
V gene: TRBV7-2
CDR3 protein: ASSSSEVQTQY

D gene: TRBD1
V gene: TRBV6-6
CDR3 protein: ASSPLGDSGELF

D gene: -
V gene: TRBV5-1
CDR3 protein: ASSPSTSNYGYT

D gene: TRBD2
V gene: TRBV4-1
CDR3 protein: ASIRLAGVGEQF

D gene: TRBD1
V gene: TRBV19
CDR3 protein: ASSEDRGRMNTEAF

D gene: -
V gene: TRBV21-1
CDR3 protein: ASSKRGAGRMWGITEAF

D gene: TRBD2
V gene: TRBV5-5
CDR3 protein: ASSRVAGANTYEQY

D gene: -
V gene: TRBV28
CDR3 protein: ASSGGGGTGTGELF

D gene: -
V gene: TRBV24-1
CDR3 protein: ATSDPGISYNEQF

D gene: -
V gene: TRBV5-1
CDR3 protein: ASSSTTWPPGYT

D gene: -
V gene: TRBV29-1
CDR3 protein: SVAEQGGVY

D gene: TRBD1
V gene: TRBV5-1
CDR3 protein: ASSLDGQGNNSPLH

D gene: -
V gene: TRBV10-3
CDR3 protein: AIRPRPDGGTEAF

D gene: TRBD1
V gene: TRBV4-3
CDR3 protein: ASSQGGGQAEAYGYT

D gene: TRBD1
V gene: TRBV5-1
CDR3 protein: ASTRDRAQEKLF

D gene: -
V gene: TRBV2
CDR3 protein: ASKRTEGTEAF